The 19 T cell receptor beta chains in this list originate from one sample, sequenced in a study of OX40 agonist ivuxolimab in advanced cancers. TCRdb's copy holds only in-frame clones and misses some; the assay was immunoSEQ multiplex PCR. The repertoire holds roughly 140,000 clones, with roughly 94% as singletons. Sequencing was performed on CD4+ or CD8+ T cells sorted from blood, taken in a trial of the OX40 agonist ivuxolimab. The source of these receptors is an adult with an advanced solid tumor such as melanoma, head and neck, liver or kidney cancer.

The gene calls are TRBV5-4 and TRBJ2-5; TRBD2 is a possible D gene (5 bases). Germline V lookup: CDR1 SGHNT, CDR2 YYREEE (reference sequence). The CDR3 length is 15 residues. The V end lost 4 bases, the J end lost 4 bases, and 17 bases lay between the germline ends. CDR3 residues: CASSRTGNSGETQYF. The DNA of the CDR3 is TGTGCCAGCAGCCGAACCGGGAATTCAGGAGAGACCCAGTACTTC.

This clone occurred once. CDR3 sequence: CASSEELHYGYTF. CDR3 coding DNA: TGTGCCAGCAGTGAGGAGCTACACTATGGCTACACCTTC. The chain recombines TRBV6-1 with TRBJ1-2; D remains ambiguous. The ends were cut back, 3 bases at V and 3 bases at J, with 8 bases in the middle. The CDR3 covers 13 residues. Germline V gene sequence: CDR1 MNHNS, CDR2 SASEGT.

In DNA, the CDR3 is TGTGCCAGCAGTCCTCCCCTAGAGGAAAACACAGATACGCAGTATTTT. Translation gives CASSPPLEENTDTQYF. V is TRBV28 and J is TRBJ2-3; D not certain. V was clipped by 5 bases and J by 2 bases, with 17 bases between them. CDR1 is MDHEN, CDR2 SYDVKM, per germline. The CDR3 contains 16 residues.

This chain links TRBV7-9 with TRBJ2-1, with no clear D. In germline, CDR1 is SEHNR, CDR2 FQNEAQ (reference sequence). The CDR3 contains 16 residues. The V end was cut by 0 bases, the J end by 0 bases, with 9 bases between. The CDR3: CASSLADIFSYNEQFF. The DNA for the CDR3 is TGTGCCAGCAGCTTAGCCGACATATTCTCCTACAATGAGCAGTTCTTC.

This clone has a handful of counts. This chain uses TRBV11-2 with TRBJ1-3; D remains ambiguous. Germline CDR1 and CDR2: SGHAT and FQNNGV. This CDR3 is 14 amino acids long. V was cut by 5 bases and J by 1 base, with 9 bases left in between. In DNA, the CDR3 is TGTGCCAGCAGCCCGGAGGCTTCTGGAAACACCATATATTTT. Residues: CASSPEASGNTIYF.

The chain carries TRBV9 and TRBJ2-5, with D maybe TRBD1 (6 bases). The germline V gene encodes CDR1 SGDLS and CDR2 YYNGEE. The CDR3 loop spans 14 amino acids. Between the trimmed V and J ends, which lost 0 bases and 3 bases, there was a span of 9 bases. The CDR3 protein is CASSVGSGEETQYF. The DNA for the CDR3 is TGTGCCAGCAGCGTAGGTTCAGGGGAAGAGACCCAGTACTTC.

This chain joins TRBV6-5 and TRBJ1-1; D perhaps matches TRBD1 (5 bases). Per the germline V gene, CDR1 is MNHEY and CDR2 is SVGAGI. V dropped 3 bases and J dropped 11 bases, with 22 bases sitting between them. The CDR3 has 15 residues. This CDR3 is CASSYITSEPRGAFF. DNA of the CDR3: TGTGCCAGCAGTTATATAACTTCGGAGCCGAGGGGTGCTTTCTTT.

The chain recombines TRBV30 with TRBJ2-3, with D unresolved. Germline V gene lookup returns CDR1 GTSNPN and CDR2 SVGIG (reference sequence). V gave up 0 bases and J gave up 0 bases, with 10 bases separating them. The CDR3 has 15 residues. The CDR3 DNA follows: TGTGCCTGGAGTGTAGAGTATCTAAGCACAGATACGCAGTATTTT. Translation: CAWSVEYLSTDTQYF.

V usage is TRBV6-1 and J usage is TRBJ1-2, with D perhaps TRBD1 (5 bases). CDR3 size: 12 residues. Germline CDR1 is MNHNS and CDR2 is SASEGT. V dropped 4 bases and J dropped 5 bases, with 8 bases sitting between them. The CDR3 spells CASSGRGYGYTF. CDR3 bases: TGTGCCAGCAGTGGGAGGGGATATGGCTACACCTTC.

The chain has TRBV5-1 and TRBJ2-7, with 11 nucleotides matching TRBD2. There are 17 residues in the CDR3. The V gene end was trimmed by 4 bases and the J gene end by 2 bases; junction bases not matched to a gene: 11. Germline V gene sequence: CDR1 SGHRS, CDR2 YFSETQ. CDR3 region: CASSPPGGTSGTYEQYF. CDR3 bases: TGCGCCAGCAGCCCGCCCGGCGGGACTAGCGGAACCTACGAGCAGTACTTC.

V usage is TRBV2 and J usage is TRBJ2-7, with 9 bases identical to TRBD1. This CDR3 has 14 residues. CDR1 and CDR2 (germline): SNHLY, FYNNEI. V lost 5 bases to trimming and J lost 4 bases; unmatched junction nucleotides: 6. The CDR3 nucleotides are TGTGCCAGCAGTCTACAGGGGGCGGGGTACGAGCAGTACTTC. It encodes CASSLQGAGYEQYF. Combining the CDR3 with reference TRBV2 and TRBJ2-7 gives the whole variable domain EPEVTQTPSHQVTQMGQEVILRCVPISNHLYFYWYRQILGQKVEFLVSFYNNEISEKSEIFDDQFSVERPDGSNFTLKIRSTKLEDSAMYFCASSLQGAGYEQYFGPGTRLTVT.

V is TRBV4-1 and J is TRBJ2-3; 12 nucleotides line up with TRBD2. The CDR3 totals 17 residues. Germline CDR1 and CDR2: MGHRA and YSYEKL. V dropped 1 base and J dropped 10; count of bases not matched to a gene: 12. CDR3 loop: CASSQGPTSGGHMSQYF. For the CDR3, the DNA is TGCGCCAGCAGCCAAGGTCCGACTAGCGGGGGTCATATGTCGCAGTATTTT.

The V call is TRBV5-4, the J call TRBJ1-4, with 9 nucleotides matching TRBD1. The germline CDR1 and CDR2 sequences are SGHNT and YYREEE (reference sequence). The junction had 6 bases not matched to a gene; V was cut back by 4 bases and J by 5 bases. This CDR3 has 15 residues. Here the CDR3 reads CASSRPGTGNEKLFF. DNA of the CDR3: TGTGCCAGCAGCCGCCCGGGGACAGGGAATGAAAAACTGTTTTTT.

The rearrangement joins TRBV27 to TRBJ1-5; D is unclear. V was trimmed by 7 bases and J by 7 bases, leaving 17 bases between them. Germline-derived CDR1 and CDR2 are MNHEY and SMNVEV (reference sequence). The CDR3 has 14 amino acids. The CDR3 DNA reads as TGTGCCAGCAAATTATCTCTCGTGGACCAGCCCCAGCATTTT. Translating gives CASKLSLVDQPQHF.

The rearrangement joins TRBV9 to TRBJ2-3; 8 bases align to TRBD2. Germline loops: CDR1 SGDLS, CDR2 YYNGEE. Trimming took 0 bases from V and 3 from J; bases not matched to a gene: 3. The CDR3 loop spans 15 amino acids. The CDR3 DNA is TGTGCCAGCAGCGTAGGTCAGCGGGAGACAGATACGCAGTATTTT. Translating it yields CASSVGQRETDTQYF.

This clone was recorded once. The chain couples TRBV28 to TRBJ1-1, with D uncertain. Germline CDR1 reads MDHEN; CDR2 reads SYDVKM. Between the trimmed V and J ends, which lost 2 bases and 7 bases, there was a span of 14 bases. This CDR3 spans 14 amino acids. CDR3 DNA: TGTGCCAGCAGTTTACGAGGGAACCTCGATGAAGCTTTCTTT. Encoded protein: CASSLRGNLDEAFF.

This chain links TRBV5-1 with TRBJ1-2; D may be TRBD1 (5 bases). The CDR3 runs to 19 residues. With 5 bases removed from V and 4 bases from J, the gap between germline ends came to 30 bases. Germline CDR1 reads SGHRS; CDR2 reads YFSETQ. CDR3 nucleotides: TGCGCCAGCAGGTTTTTGTTCATGACGGGGGGAACTTACGCCTATGGCTACACCTTC. Amino acids: CASRFLFMTGGTYAYGYTF. Combining the CDR3 with reference TRBV5-1 and TRBJ1-2 gives the whole variable domain KAGVTQTPRYLIKTRGQQVTLSCSPISGHRSVSWYQQTPGQGLQFLFEYFSETQRNKGNFPGRFSGRQFSNSRSEMNVSTLELGDSALYLCASRFLFMTGGTYAYGYTFGSGTRLTVV.

V is TRBV29-1 and J is TRBJ2-7; D is unresolved. The germline V gene has CDR1 SQVTM and CDR2 ANQGSEA. The CDR3 has 10 residues. The CDR3 DNA is TGCATGCGAAACACCTACGAGCAGTACTTC. Encoded protein: CMRNTYEQYF.

This clone was observed once. The chain is built from TRBV2 and TRBJ1-4; D not certain. Germline V gene sequence: CDR1 SNHLY, CDR2 FYNNEI. The CDR3 is made up of 15 amino acids. With 3 bases removed from V and 3 bases from J, the gap between germline ends came to 11 bases. The CDR3 reads CASSDFMGANEKLFF. The CDR3 nucleotides are TGTGCCAGCAGTGATTTCATGGGTGCTAATGAAAAACTGTTTTTT.